Following are 23 T cell receptor beta chains from one sample sequenced in a study of tumor-infiltrating lymphocytes in primary liver carcinoma. Each 20-30 mg portion of unsorted bulk tissue served as the source for co-extraction of RNA and DNA. Production of TCR beta cDNA used around 0.45 ug total RNA together with a constant-region primer. Construction of TCR beta libraries relied on three successive nested multiplex PCR rounds employing slightly modified ARM-PCR. Each of the first two PCR rounds ran approximately 9 cycles with TRBV1-TRBV30 forward and C-beta reverse primers. TCRdb re-called the multiplex PCR reads with MiXCR, one entry per CDR3 protein. The data hold some 95,000 distinct CDR3 sequences, with about 73% observed a single time. Material for sequencing was tumor-adjacent normal liver tissue. These receptors were taken from a man aged 35 to 55 with primary liver carcinoma and hepatitis B virus infection.

In this sample, this clonotype turned up many times. Written as DNA, the CDR3 is TGTGCCAGCAGTCTACAGGGTCACGACACTGAAGCTTTCTTT. This translates into CASSLQGHDTEAFF. This rearrangement joins TRBV12-3 or TRBV12-4 to TRBJ1-1; D possibly corresponds to TRBD1 (6 bases). The CDR3 has 14 amino acids. V shed 5 bases and J shed 3 bases, with 13 bases lying between them.

On this clonotype: Given a much more abundant clone one base away, this may be a read error. The chain has TRBV24-1 and TRBJ2-1, with D tentatively TRBD2 (5 bases). Germline lookup yields CDR1 KGHDR and CDR2 SFDVKD. The CDR3 spans 15 residues. CDR3 nucleotides: TGTGCCACCAATGATTCGCGGGCCTCCTTAAGCGAGCAGTTCTTC. Protein: CATNDSRASLSEQFF.

Concerning this clonotype: At one end, the junction sequence differs from germline, possibly due to a read error. The rearrangement uses TRBV11-2 and TRBJ2-1; either TRBD1 or TRBD2 may supply D (5 bases each). There are 15 residues in the CDR3. Germline V CDR1 and CDR2: SGHAT, FQNNGV. The CDR3 sequence: CTSVLGDLRGHEQFF. DNA of the CDR3: TGTACCAGCGTGCTAGGGGACCTTCGGGGACATGAGCAGTTCTTC.

On this clonotype: One end of the junction is discordant with germline, which a read error may explain. The chain recombines TRBV12-3 or TRBV12-4 with TRBJ2-1, with TRBD2 matching 8 bases. The CDR3 runs 22 residues. The CDR3 is CASSFFSGLLALREGPYNEQFF. As DNA, the CDR3 is TGTGCCAGCAGTTTTTTTTCGGGACTGCTAGCACTCCGGGAGGGCCCCTATAATGAGCAGTTCTTC.

A note on this clonotype: An end of the junction does not agree with germline; a read error may underlie this. The gene calls are TRBV29-1 and TRBJ2-1; 7 bases match TRBD2. Germline V CDR1 and CDR2: SQVTM, ANQGSEA. This CDR3 region has 14 residues. For the CDR3, the DNA is TGCAGCGTGGGCCTAGCGGTGGTAGTGAATGAGCGGTTCTTC. Translation: CSVGLAVVVNERFF.

Details on this clonotype: The missing conserved phenylalanine or tryptophan at the end of this CDR3 makes a read error likely. The genes are TRBV11-1 and TRBJ2-3; TRBD2 matches 8 bases. Per germline, CDR1 SGHAT and CDR2 FQDESV (reference sequence). The CDR3 is made up of 15 amino acids. Germline trimming cut 4 bases from V and 5 bases from J; bases unmatched to any gene: 8. Here the CDR3 reads CASSYGLANEDTQYS. CDR3 coding DNA: TGTGCCAGCAGCTACGGACTAGCCAATGAAGATACGCAGTATTCT.

This clonotype turned up a few times. The gene calls are TRBV4-1 and TRBJ2-1; tentatively, D is TRBD2 (5 bases). The CDR3 spans 13 residues. Germline V gene sequence: CDR1 MGHRA, CDR2 YSYEKL. Trimming left V 1 base short and J 10 bases short, with 11 bases between. The CDR3 nucleotides read TGCGCCAGCAGCCAAGTTCGGGCTAGCGAGCAGTTCTTC. Its translation is CASSQVRASEQFF.

Points on this clonotype: The germline gene is not matched at one end of the junction; a read error may be the cause. This chain's CDR3 is CASSPPASDTEAFF. The DNA of the CDR3 is TGTGCCAGCTCGCCACCGGCATCTGACACTGAAGCTTTCTTT. This sequence joins TRBV18 and TRBJ1-1; no clear D gene. Germline V CDR1 and CDR2: KGHSH, LQKENI. CDR3 size: 14 residues.

In this sample, this clonotype turned up many times. J is TRBJ2-3 and V is TRBV4-1; 8 bases are a match to TRBD1. V lost 5 bases, J lost 5 bases, and 3 bases stayed unmatched. The CDR3 loop spans 13 amino acids. Germline CDR1 is MGHRA and CDR2 is YSYEKL. CDR3 residues: CASSSTGGDTQYF. CDR3 nucleotide sequence: TGCGCCAGCAGCTCAACAGGGGGAGATACGCAGTATTTT.

This clonotype was counted many times. The J gene is TRBJ1-2, the V gene TRBV14; D gene uncertain. The CDR3 is 13 amino acids. Germline V gene lookup returns CDR1 SGHDN and CDR2 FVKESK. V lost 0 bases and J 8 bases, leaving 10 bases between the germline ends. CDR3 region: CASSQDIEGGYTF. In nucleotides, the CDR3 is TGTGCCAGCAGCCAAGATATTGAGGGAGGCTACACCTTC.

This clonotype was picked up many times. The chain couples TRBV19 to TRBJ2-2; the match to TRBD1 covers 8 bases. In germline, CDR1 is LNHDA, CDR2 SQIVND (reference sequence). With 10 bases clipped from V and 5 bases from J, the junction kept 6 bases outside the gene matches. This CDR3 comprises 13 residues. This chain's CDR3 is CATGTGGTGELFF. CDR3 DNA sequence: TGTGCCACCGGGACAGGTGGGACCGGGGAGCTGTTTTTT.

In regard to this clonotype: One junction end disagrees with the germline gene, perhaps due to a read error. The rearrangement links TRBV6-1 to TRBJ2-1; D not resolved. The CDR3 is 12 residues long. CDR1 and CDR2 (germline): MNHNS, SASEGT. Here the CDR3 reads CPSSVAYNEQFF. The DNA for the CDR3 is TGTCCCAGCAGTGTAGCCTACAATGAGCAGTTCTTC.

In regard to this clonotype: Relative to the germline gene, one junction end is altered; a read error may explain this. V is TRBV11-2 and J is TRBJ2-7, with D hard to call. Germline V gene data show CDR1 as SGHAT and CDR2 as FQNNGV. The length of the CDR3 is 14 residues. The CDR3 sequence: CTSSLSIWDNEQYF. DNA for the CDR3: TGTACCAGCAGCTTATCGATATGGGATAACGAGCAGTACTTC.

This clonotype has a count of ten or more. This rearrangement joins TRBV12-3 or TRBV12-4 to TRBJ1-2; 7 bases map to TRBD1. The J segment lost 13 bases and the V segment lost 6 bases, leaving 20 bases of the junction unmatched. This CDR3 has 15 amino acids. CDR3 sequence (DNA): TGTGCCAGCAGCCCGGAGAAGGACAGGCCGTCAGTCTGCACCTTC. Its protein is CASSPEKDRPSVCTF.

For this clonotype: One end of the junction is discordant with germline, which a read error may explain. The V gene is TRBV12-3 or TRBV12-4, the J gene TRBJ2-1; the D gene could be TRBD1 or TRBD2 (5 bases each). The CDR3 runs 13 residues. The CDR3 is CACSLGQRARQFF. Written as DNA, the CDR3 is TGTGCCTGCAGCCTGGGGCAGAGGGCGAGACAGTTCTTC.

Remarks on this clonotype: Compared with germline, one end of the junction differs, possibly owing to a read error. The chain links TRBV12-3 or TRBV12-4 to TRBJ2-7; D assignment may be TRBD1 or TRBD2 (5 bases each). The CDR3 has 13 residues. The CDR3 reads CVSSLGTSGEQYF. The CDR3 coding sequence is TGTGTCAGCAGTTTAGGGACGTCGGGCGAGCAATACTTC.

V and J are TRBV6-4 and TRBJ2-1; the D is unclear. Germline V gene lookup returns CDR1 MRHNA and CDR2 SNTAGT. There are 13 residues in the CDR3. The V end was cut by 8 bases, the J end by 4 bases, with 12 bases between. The CDR3: CASPPRMYNEQFF. CDR3 nucleotide sequence: TGTGCCAGCCCCCCTCGAATGTACAATGAGCAGTTCTTC.

Remarks on this clonotype: At one end, the junction sequence differs from germline, possibly due to a read error. The chain carries TRBV11-2 and TRBJ2-1; the D call may be TRBD1 or TRBD2 (6 bases each). The CDR3 covers 16 residues. Per the germline V gene, CDR1 is SGHAT and CDR2 is FQNNGV. The CDR3 nucleotides are TGCGCCAGGAGCTCGCCCGGTGGGGGGCCCTACAATGAGCAGTTTTTC. Its translation: CARSSPGGGPYNEQFF.

As to this clonotype: A much larger clone lies a single base off, so this may be a read error. V usage is TRBV29-1 and J usage is TRBJ2-3; D call uncertain. Germline CDR1 is SQVTM and CDR2 is ANQGSEA. CDR3 length: 11 amino acids. The CDR3 coding sequence is TGCATCGTTGAAGAGGTCTACCCGCAGTATTTT. Translating it yields CIVEEVYPQYF.

With regard to this clonotype: This sequence may be a read error, since a much larger clone differs from it by one base. This chain connects TRBV6-1 to TRBJ1-4; no clear D. CDR1 is MNHNS and CDR2 is SASEGT in the germline V gene. The CDR3 length is 15 residues. This CDR3 is CASRVDQARNGKLFF. In DNA form, the CDR3 reads TGTGCCAGCAGAGTCGACCAGGCCCGTAATGGAAAACTGTTTTTT.

This clonotype was picked up many times. The rearrangement uses TRBV6-5 and TRBJ1-2; D gene uncertain. V was clipped by 5 bases and J by 5 bases, with 12 bases between them. Per the germline V gene, CDR1 is MNHEY and CDR2 is SVGAGI. CDR3 size: 13 residues. The CDR3 DNA reads TGTGCCAGCAGTAAAGACAAGCGTTATGGCTACACCTTC. This encodes CASSKDKRYGYTF.

Details on this clonotype: Compared with germline, one end of the junction differs, possibly owing to a read error. The chain couples TRBV4-1 to TRBJ2-7; 9 bases fit TRBD2. CDR3 length equals 17 residues. Germline CDR1 is MGHRA and CDR2 is YSYEKL. CDR3 sequence (DNA): TGCGCCAGCATCCTCACTAGCGGGTACTTTTCCACCTACGCGCAGTACTTC. Translation gives CASILTSGYFSTYAQYF.

V usage is TRBV24-1 and J usage is TRBJ2-5; TRBD1 aligns across 9 bases. Trimming took 9 bases from V and 5 from J; bases not matched to a gene: 6. CDR1 is KGHDR, CDR2 SFDVKD, per germline. The CDR3 runs to 13 residues. The CDR3: CATVDGTGETQYF. DNA for the CDR3: TGTGCCACCGTGGACGGGACAGGGGAGACCCAGTACTTC.